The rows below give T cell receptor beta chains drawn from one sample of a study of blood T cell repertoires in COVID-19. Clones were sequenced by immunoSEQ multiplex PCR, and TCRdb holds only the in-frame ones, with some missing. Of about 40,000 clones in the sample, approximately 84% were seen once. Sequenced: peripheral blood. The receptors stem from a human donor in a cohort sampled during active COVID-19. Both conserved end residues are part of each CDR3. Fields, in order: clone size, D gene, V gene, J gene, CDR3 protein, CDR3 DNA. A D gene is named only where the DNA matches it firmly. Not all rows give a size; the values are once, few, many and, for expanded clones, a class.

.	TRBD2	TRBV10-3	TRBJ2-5	CAIRTSGEKETQYF	TGTGCCATCAGGACTAGCGGGGAGAAAGAGACCCAGTACTTC
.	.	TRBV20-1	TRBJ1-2	CSATGRKGYTF	TGCAGTGCTACAGGGCGTAAGGGCTACACCTTC
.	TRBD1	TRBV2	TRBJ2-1	CASSSGTVLNHNSYNEQFF	TGTGCCAGCAGTTCTGGGACAGTACTAAACCATAACTCCTACAATGAGCAGTTCTTC
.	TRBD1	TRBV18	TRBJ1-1	CASSSNRGSEAFF	TGTGCCAGCTCATCAAACAGGGGGAGCGAAGCTTTCTTT
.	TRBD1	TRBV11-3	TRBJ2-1	CASSWGQGRNEQFF	TGTGCCAGCAGCTGGGGACAGGGGAGGAATGAGCAGTTCTTC
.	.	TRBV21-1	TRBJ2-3	CASFPHWTSGGASTDTQYF	TGTGCCAGTTTCCCCCACTGGACTAGCGGGGGGGCTAGCACAGATACGCAGTATTTT
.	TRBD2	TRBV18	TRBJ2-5	CASSSPGLAGAPPRDF	TGTGCCAGCTCATCGCCGGGACTAGCGGGGGCCCCTCCTCGTGACTTC
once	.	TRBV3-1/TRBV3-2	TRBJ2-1	CASSQGSGAPSEFF	TGTGCCAGCAGCCAAGGAAGCGGAGCCCCGTCGGAGTTCTTC
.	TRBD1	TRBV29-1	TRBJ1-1	CSVPGQGAGTEAFF	TGCAGCGTTCCGGGACAGGGGGCCGGCACTGAAGCTTTCTTT
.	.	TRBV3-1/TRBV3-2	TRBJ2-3	CASSHLDSFRASQNTQYF	TGTGCCAGCAGCCATTTAGACAGCTTCAGGGCTTCACAGAATACGCAGTATTTT
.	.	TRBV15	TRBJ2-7	CATSSVQGLEQYF	TGTGCCACCAGCAGTGTACAGGGTTTGGAGCAGTACTTC
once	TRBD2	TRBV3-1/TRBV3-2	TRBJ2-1	CASSPGTRAYNEQFF	TGTGCCAGCAGCCCCGGGACTAGAGCCTACAATGAGCAGTTCTTC
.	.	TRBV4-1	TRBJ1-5	CASSQDPSRANQPQHF	TGCGCCAGCAGCCAAGATCCGTCCAGGGCTAATCAGCCCCAGCATTTT
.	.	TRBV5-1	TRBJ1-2	CASSPGRGENGYTF	TGCGCCAGCAGCCCCGGGAGGGGCGAGAATGGCTACACCTTC
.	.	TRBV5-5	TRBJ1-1	CASSLARGDTEAFF	TGTGCCAGCAGCTTGGCCCGGGGTGACACTGAAGCTTTCTTT
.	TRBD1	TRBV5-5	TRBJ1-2	CASSLAVSDRAGYGYTF	TGTGCCAGCAGCTTGGCCGTGTCGGACAGGGCGGGCTATGGCTACACCTTC
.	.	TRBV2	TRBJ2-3	CASSDGTSGGTDTQYF	TGTGCCAGCAGTGACGGGACTTCGGGGGGCACAGATACGCAGTATTTT
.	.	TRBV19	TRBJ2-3	CASSIQAGPTDTQYF	TGTGCCAGTAGTATTCAGGCGGGGCCCACAGATACGCAGTATTTT
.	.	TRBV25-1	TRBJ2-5	CASSEYAGRETQYF	TGTGCCAGCAGTGAATATGCAGGGCGGGAGACCCAGTACTTC
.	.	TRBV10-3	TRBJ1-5	CAISLQDNQPQHF	TGTGCCATCAGCTTGCAGGACAATCAGCCCCAGCATTTT
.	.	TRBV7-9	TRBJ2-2	CASSLAAGENTGELFF	TGTGCCAGCAGCTTAGCCGCCGGGGAGAACACCGGGGAGCTGTTTTTT
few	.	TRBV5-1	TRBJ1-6	CASSSQGVGSPLHF	TGCGCCAGCAGCTCACAGGGAGTGGGTTCACCCCTCCACTTT
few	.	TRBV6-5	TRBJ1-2	CASDTTGGDGYTF	TGTGCCAGCGATACCACGGGCGGGGATGGCTACACCTTC
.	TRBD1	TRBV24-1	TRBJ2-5	CATSDFGTGGQETQYF	TGTGCCACCAGTGATTTTGGGACAGGGGGCCAAGAGACCCAGTACTTC
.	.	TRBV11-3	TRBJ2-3	CASSLARVSDTQYF	TGTGCCAGCAGCTTAGCCAGGGTCTCAGATACGCAGTATTTT
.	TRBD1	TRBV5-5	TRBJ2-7	CASSLAQGGYEQYF	TGTGCCAGCAGCTTGGCACAGGGGGGCTACGAGCAGTACTTC
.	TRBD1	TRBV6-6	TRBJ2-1	CASSNRGRAYNEQFF	TGTGCCAGCAGCAACAGGGGGCGGGCTTACAATGAGCAGTTCTTC
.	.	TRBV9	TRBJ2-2	CASSVGLVRNTGELFF	TGTGCCAGCAGCGTTGGACTGGTTCGTAACACCGGGGAGCTGTTTTTT
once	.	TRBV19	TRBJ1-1	CASSIVGVVGGMTEAFF	TGTGCCAGTAGTATAGTTGGGGTTGTCGGCGGGATGACTGAAGCTTTCTTT
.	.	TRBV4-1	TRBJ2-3	CASSQSAPRGTTDTQYF	TGCGCCAGCAGCCAATCCGCCCCACGGGGGACCACAGATACGCAGTATTTT
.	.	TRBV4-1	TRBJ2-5	CASSQEELRTQYF	TGCGCCAGCAGCCAAGAAGAGCTAAGGACCCAGTACTTC
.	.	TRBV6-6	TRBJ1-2	CASSFQDSYGYTF	TGTGCCAGCAGTTTCCAGGACAGCTATGGCTACACCTTC
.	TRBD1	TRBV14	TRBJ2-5	CASSHRQGEETQYF	TGTGCCAGCAGCCATCGACAGGGTGAAGAGACCCAGTACTTC
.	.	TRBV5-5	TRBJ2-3	CASSLYIASSTDTQYF	TGTGCCAGCAGCTTGTACATTGCTTCTAGCACAGATACGCAGTATTTT
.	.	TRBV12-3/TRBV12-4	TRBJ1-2	CASSFAPRGYTF	TGTGCCAGCAGTTTTGCGCCGCGAGGCTACACCTTC
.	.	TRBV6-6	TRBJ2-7	CASSYLRWGPYEQYF	TGTGCCAGCAGTTACTTACGATGGGGGCCCTACGAGCAGTACTTC
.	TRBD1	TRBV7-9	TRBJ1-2	CASSESDRGGGYTF	TGTGCCAGCAGCGAATCGGACAGGGGCGGTGGCTACACCTTC
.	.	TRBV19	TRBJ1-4	CASSMGQGRSEKLFF	TGTGCCAGTAGTATGGGGCAGGGCAGAAGTGAAAAACTGTTTTTT
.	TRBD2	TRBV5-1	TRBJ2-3	CASSQTRGGIDTQYF	TGCGCCAGCAGCCAGACGCGGGGGGGAATAGATACGCAGTATTTT
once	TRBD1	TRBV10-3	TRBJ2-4	CAISEMGQGSKNIQYF	TGTGCCATCAGTGAAATGGGACAGGGTTCCAAAAACATTCAGTACTTC
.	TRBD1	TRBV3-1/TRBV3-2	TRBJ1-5	CASSQGSGRGNQPQHF	TGTGCCAGCAGCCAAGGGTCAGGCAGGGGGAATCAGCCCCAGCATTTT
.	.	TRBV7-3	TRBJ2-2	CASSLAPLSGTGELFF	TGTGCCAGCAGCTTAGCACCCCTGAGCGGGACCGGGGAGCTGTTTTTT
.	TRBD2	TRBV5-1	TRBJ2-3	CASSLLTRTSGHTSTDTQYF	TGCGCCAGCAGCTTGCTCACCCGGACTAGCGGCCATACTAGCACAGATACGCAGTATTTT
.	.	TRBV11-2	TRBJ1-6	CASSTRSGGMDSPLHF	TGTGCCAGCAGCACTCGCAGTGGGGGGATGGACTCACCCCTCCACTTT
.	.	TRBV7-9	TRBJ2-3	CASSLGGTRLGRTDTQYF	TGTGCCAGCAGCTTAGGAGGGACCCGACTAGGCCGAACAGATACGCAGTATTTT
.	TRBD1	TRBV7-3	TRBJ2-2	CASSPGGAGELFF	TGTGCCAGCAGCCCAGGGGGCGCCGGGGAGCTGTTTTTT
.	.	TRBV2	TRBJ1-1	CARKTRSGSTEAFF	TGTGCCAGAAAGACGCGGTCAGGGTCGACTGAAGCTTTCTTT
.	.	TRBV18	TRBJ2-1	CASSPTVYNEQFF	TGTGCCAGCTCACCGACAGTTTACAATGAGCAGTTCTTC
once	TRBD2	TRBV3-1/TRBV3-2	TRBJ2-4	CASSQESAGGRRIQYF	TGTGCCAGCAGCCAAGAATCAGCGGGGGGGCGGCGCATTCAGTACTTC
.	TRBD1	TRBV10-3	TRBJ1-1	CAISTTGGRMNTEAFF	TGTGCCATCAGCACAACAGGGGGCCGAATGAACACTGAAGCTTTCTTT
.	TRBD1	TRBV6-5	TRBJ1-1	CASLRGRNTEAFF	TGTGCCAGCCTAAGGGGGCGGAACACTGAAGCTTTCTTT
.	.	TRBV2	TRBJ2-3	CASSASRGTTDTQYF	TGTGCCAGCAGTGCGTCGCGGGGGACAACAGATACGCAGTATTTT
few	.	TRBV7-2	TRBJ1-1	CASSLARGDEAFF	TGTGCCAGCAGCTTAGCCCGGGGGGATGAAGCTTTCTTT
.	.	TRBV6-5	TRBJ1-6	CASRSTGLSPLHF	TGTGCCAGCAGATCCACAGGGTTGTCACCCCTCCACTTT
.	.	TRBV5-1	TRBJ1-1	CASSPRLQGAGTEAFF	TGCGCCAGCAGCCCGCGGTTACAGGGCGCGGGCACTGAAGCTTTCTTT